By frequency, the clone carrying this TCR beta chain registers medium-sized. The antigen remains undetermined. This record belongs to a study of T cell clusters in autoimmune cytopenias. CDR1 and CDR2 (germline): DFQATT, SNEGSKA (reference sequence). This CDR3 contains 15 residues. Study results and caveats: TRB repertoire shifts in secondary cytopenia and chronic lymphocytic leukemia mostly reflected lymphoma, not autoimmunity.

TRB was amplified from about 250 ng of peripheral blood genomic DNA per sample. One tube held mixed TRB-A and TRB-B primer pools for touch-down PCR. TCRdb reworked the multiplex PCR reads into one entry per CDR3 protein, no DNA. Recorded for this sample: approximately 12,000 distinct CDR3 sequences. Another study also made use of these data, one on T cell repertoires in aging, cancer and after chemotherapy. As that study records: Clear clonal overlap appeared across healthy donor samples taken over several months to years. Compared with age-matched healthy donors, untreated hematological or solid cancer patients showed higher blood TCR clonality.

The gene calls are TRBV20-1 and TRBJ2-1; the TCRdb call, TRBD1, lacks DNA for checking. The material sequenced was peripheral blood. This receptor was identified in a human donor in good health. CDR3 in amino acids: CSARLADRGSDEQFF.